The 18 T cell receptor beta chains listed next were all sequenced from one sample in a study of blood T cell repertoires in COVID-19 (dated by TCRdb to 2020 to 2022). Receptors were amplified or captured by the immunoSEQ multiplex PCR assay. Here the immuneACCESS table is served through TCRdb, limited to in-frame sequences with V and J called. Missing clones are a known gap in these copies; in checked studies unresolved V genes cover under half, and the rest lacks a known reason. Present in this sample are roughly 250,000 clones, under 90% of which were seen just once. 8.6% of the sample is in the top ten clones. The source material was peripheral blood. These receptors all come from a human donor in a cohort sampled during active COVID-19.

This chain uses TRBV18 with TRBJ1-1, with D possibly matching TRBD1 (6 bases). V was clipped by 5 bases and J by 0 bases, with 19 bases between them. The CDR3 has 17 residues. Germline V lookup: CDR1 KGHSH, CDR2 LQKENI. CDR3 sequence: CASSSNRVWGMNTEAFF. CDR3 DNA: TGTGCCAGCTCATCAAACAGGGTTTGGGGCATGAACACTGAAGCTTTCTTT.

This rearrangement joins TRBV6-2 or TRBV6-3 to TRBJ2-1, with TRBD2 identical over 10 bases. CDR1 is MNHEY and CDR2 is SVGEGT in the germline V gene. CDR3 length: 15 residues. Unmatched junction bases numbered 8, after V lost 5 bases and J lost 7 bases. CDR3 bases: TGTGCCAGCAGTCCCCCTAGCGGGGGTCTTAATGAGCAGTTCTTC. It encodes CASSPPSGGLNEQFF.

CDR3 protein: CASSENRESYNSPLHF. CDR3 coding DNA: TGTGCCAGCAGTGAAAACAGGGAATCCTATAATTCACCCCTCCACTTT. The rearrangement joins TRBV6-1 to TRBJ1-6; maybe TRBD1 (6 bases). The germline V gene has CDR1 MNHNS and CDR2 SASEGT. This CDR3 spans 16 amino acids. V lost 2 bases, J lost 1 base, and 9 bases lay in between.

The chain is built from TRBV27 and TRBJ2-7; possibly TRBD1 for D (6 bases). The V gene lost 9 bases and the J gene lost 7 bases, with 25 bases spanning the gap. The CDR3 length is 15 residues. Germline V gives CDR1 MNHEY, CDR2 SMNVEV (reference sequence). Written as DNA, the CDR3 is TGTGCCAGTGGGGGATCGACCCAGGGGAAGGGGGAGCAGTACTTC. This codes for CASGGSTQGKGEQYF.

The chain recombines TRBV11-2 with TRBJ2-3; 9 positions match TRBD1. This CDR3 region has 14 residues. The V segment lost 3 bases and the J segment 6 bases; nucleotides outside the gene matches: 4. Germline lookup yields CDR1 SGHAT and CDR2 FQNNGV. CDR3 bases: TGTGCCAGCAGCTTCGGACAGGGGCTCGATACGCAGTATTTT. Translation gives CASSFGQGLDTQYF.

This clone occurred once. This chain connects TRBV7-9 to TRBJ1-1, with D unresolved. Trimming left V 7 bases short and J 5 bases short, with 11 bases between. CDR1 and CDR2 from the germline V gene are SEHNR and FQNEAQ (reference sequence). The CDR3 sequence is 12 residues long. In nucleotides, the CDR3 is TGTGCCAGCACCTTTTCCGGGACTGAAGCTTTCTTT. Translated: CASTFSGTEAFF.

For the CDR3, the DNA is TGTGCCAGCAGTCTACCGGGGGGGAATGAGCAGTTCTTC. Residues: CASSLPGGNEQFF. This chain links TRBV6-5 with TRBJ2-1, with 8 bases that match TRBD2. The CDR3 is 13 amino acids. In germline, CDR1 is MNHEY, CDR2 SVGAGI. The V and J ends lost 5 bases and 7 bases, in that order; junction bases with no gene match: 4.

The chain employs TRBV3-1 (or the pseudogene TRBV3-2) and TRBJ2-3, with 14 nucleotides matching TRBD2. The germline gives CDR1 LGHDT, CDR2 YNNKEL (reference sequence). J gave up 6 bases and V 1 base, and 15 bases lay outside the gene matches. The CDR3 runs 20 residues. The CDR3 DNA follows: TGTGCCAGCAGCCAAGTTATCCCCGGGACTAGCGGGAGTTCGCGTGATACGCAGTATTTT. It yields the protein CASSQVIPGTSGSSRDTQYF.

The chain employs TRBV5-1 and TRBJ2-3; 8 bases are shared with TRBD1. Germline trimming cut 4 bases from V and 3 bases from J; bases unmatched to any gene: 7. Germline V gives CDR1 SGHRS, CDR2 YFSETQ. This CDR3 contains 15 residues. Here the CDR3 DNA reads TGCGCCAGCAGCCGAGACAGGGGTGGAACAGATACGCAGTATTTT. This codes for CASSRDRGGTDTQYF.

The chain employs TRBV29-1 and TRBJ2-7; 9 nucleotides align to TRBD2. Germline loops: CDR1 SQVTM, CDR2 ANQGSEA. The CDR3 consists of 13 residues. V lost 4 bases, J lost 2 bases, and 3 bases stayed unmatched. The CDR3 DNA sequence: TGCAGCGTTGCCGGGACTAGCACCTACGAGCAGTACTTC. Protein sequence: CSVAGTSTYEQYF.

V is TRBV5-1 and J is TRBJ1-2, with TRBD1 matching 8 bases. This CDR3 has 15 amino acids. Germline V gene sequence: CDR1 SGHRS, CDR2 YFSETQ. V lost 7 bases to trimming and J lost 6 bases; unmatched junction nucleotides: 14. The CDR3 DNA follows: TGCGCCAGCGCCTCAGAAGGACAGGGACGCCATGGCTACACCTTC. As protein: CASASEGQGRHGYTF.

The gene calls are TRBV11-2 and TRBJ2-5, with 10 bases that match TRBD1. The CDR3 totals 15 residues. The germline V gene has CDR1 SGHAT and CDR2 FQNNGV. V was clipped by 1 base and J by 5 bases; unmatched bases: 4. In DNA, the CDR3 is TGTGCCAGCAGCTTAGGAGGGACAGGGGTTGAGACCCAGTACTTC. Translating gives CASSLGGTGVETQYF.

The V call is TRBV27, the J call TRBJ2-1; 8 positions agree with TRBD2. Germline trimming cut 2 bases from V and 5 bases from J; bases unmatched to any gene: 2. This CDR3 contains 14 residues. The germline CDR1 and CDR2 sequences are MNHEY and SMNVEV (reference sequence). In nucleotides, the CDR3 is TGTGCCAGCAGTTTAGCGGGGGGCCACAATGAGCAGTTCTTC. Translation: CASSLAGGHNEQFF.

The chain has TRBV6-5 and TRBJ1-1; no reliable D call. The ends were cut back, 7 bases at V and 1 base at J, with 10 bases in the middle. Germline lookup yields CDR1 MNHEY and CDR2 SVGAGI. The CDR3 extends over 13 amino acids. The CDR3 loop is CASIPSGNTEAFF. In DNA form, the CDR3 reads TGTGCCAGCATTCCTTCGGGGAACACTGAAGCTTTCTTT.

This chain connects TRBV6-2 or TRBV6-3 to TRBJ2-1; 9 nucleotides agree with TRBD2. Germline V gene lookup returns CDR1 MNHEY and CDR2 SVGEGT. V lost 2 bases, J lost 14 bases, and 4 bases stayed unmatched. This CDR3 has 12 amino acids. CDR3 DNA sequence: TGTGCCAGCAGTTACGGGGGACTAGCCAAGTTCTTC. Translating gives CASSYGGLAKFF.

Only a few counts were recorded for this clone. The chain carries TRBV5-1 and TRBJ2-3; TRBD2 matches at 8 bases. Germline loops: CDR1 SGHRS, CDR2 YFSETQ. J gave up 3 bases and V 1 base, and 4 bases lay outside the gene matches. CDR3 size: 15 residues. CDR3 nucleotide sequence: TGCGCCAGCAGCTTGACGGGGGGGCAGACAGATACGCAGTATTTT. Translated, it gives CASSLTGGQTDTQYF.

The chain carries TRBV14 and TRBJ1-2; a possible D gene is TRBD1 (6 bases). The germline V and J ends were trimmed by 2 bases and 5 bases, with 9 bases remaining between them. Germline assignment: CDR1 SGHDN and CDR2 FVKESK. The CDR3 loop spans 13 amino acids. The CDR3 region has the DNA TGTGCCAGCAGCCAAAAAACAGGGTATGGCTACACCTTC. It is translated as CASSQKTGYGYTF.

This chain connects TRBV7-8 to TRBJ2-5; TRBD2 matches 10 bases. Germline CDR1 is SGHVS and CDR2 is FQNEAQ. This CDR3 contains 17 residues. V gave up 3 bases and J gave up 1 base; unmatched junction bases: 8. The DNA of the CDR3 is TGTGCCAGCAGCTTCGCCGCCGCTAGCGGGGGCCAAGAGACCCAGTACTTC. Protein sequence: CASSFAAASGGQETQYF. Looking up the rest from reference TRBV7-8 and TRBJ2-5 gives the full variable domain: GAGVSQSPRYKVAKRGQDVALRCDPISGHVSLFWYQQALGQGPEFLTYFQNEAQLDKSGLPSDRFFAERPEGSVSTLKIQRTQQEDSAVYLCASSFAAASGGQETQYFGPGTRLLVL.